This entry features one TCR beta chain sequence. Those enrolled, adults aged roughly 18 to 89 years, came from about two dozen US areas. Each recovered donor of Cohort 3 presented with two negative PCRs, clearance, or symptom resolution. The sample is drawn from a study of blood T cell repertoires in COVID-19. Study-wide context: Sources were T cells, B-cell-depleted T cells, or PBMCs; the material itself was cDNA or gDNA.

Produced via immunoSEQ multiplex PCR; TCRdb's table is partial and in-frame only. The sample has around 310,000 clones, around 91% seen once. The CDR3 loop spans 13 amino acids. Germline loops: CDR1 SQVTM, CDR2 ANQGSEA. V lost 7 bases to trimming and J lost 4 bases; unmatched junction nucleotides: 0. V is TRBV29-1 and J is TRBJ2-1; the match to TRBD2 covers 14 bases. The sequence was collected from a woman aged 40 to 55 who had recovered from COVID-19. Input material: PBMCs or T cells enriched from blood (not recorded which). CDR3 residues: CSGTSGGYNEQFF. CDR3 DNA sequence: TGCAGCGGGACTAGCGGGGGGTACAATGAGCAGTTCTTC.